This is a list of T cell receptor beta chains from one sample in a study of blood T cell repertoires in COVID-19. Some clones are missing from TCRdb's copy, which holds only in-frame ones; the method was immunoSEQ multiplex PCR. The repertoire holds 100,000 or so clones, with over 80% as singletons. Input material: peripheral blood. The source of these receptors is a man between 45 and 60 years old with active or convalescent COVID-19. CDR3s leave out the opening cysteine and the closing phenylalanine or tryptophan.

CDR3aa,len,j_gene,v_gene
ASSYTGGTEAF,11,TRBJ1-1,TRBV6-5
ASSSLPGSGADTQY,14,TRBJ2-3,TRBV18
ASARGDSNQPQH,12,TRBJ1-5,TRBV27
ASSDSGDTSTDTQY,14,TRBJ2-3,TRBV9
ATSRGGGIGNTIY,13,TRBJ1-3,TRBV15
ATPTGGWIRYGYT,13,TRBJ1-2,TRBV10-1
ASSPPSSYEQY,11,TRBJ2-7,TRBV18
ASSSNRGGGQPQH,13,TRBJ1-5,TRBV27
ASSYQGGEGYT,11,TRBJ1-2,TRBV6-5
ATSDLTDRGDEQY,13,TRBJ2-7,TRBV24-1
ASSPLAGVTYEQY,13,TRBJ2-7,TRBV19
ASSLGARGLADLSYNEQF,18,TRBJ2-1,TRBV3-1/TRBV3-2
SVVNRDTEAF,10,TRBJ1-1,TRBV29-1
ASSFGDYTGELF,12,TRBJ2-2,TRBV5-1
ASSATGNTEAF,11,TRBJ1-1,TRBV6-4
ASGTGDDHYGYT,12,TRBJ1-2,TRBV11-3
ASSLEETQY,9,TRBJ2-5,TRBV3-1/TRBV3-2
ASSPPGGTGYEQY,13,TRBJ2-7,TRBV7-9
ASSLRGTEEELF,12,TRBJ2-2,TRBV9
ASSSNPSGRAHEQY,14,TRBJ2-7,TRBV7-9
ASSWDSLYEQY,11,TRBJ2-7,TRBV7-9
ASSFQGGNTEAF,12,TRBJ1-1,TRBV5-1
ASSTGGTDNYEQY,13,TRBJ2-7,TRBV7-2
ASSFQLAGGGAGELF,15,TRBJ2-2,TRBV11-2
ASSSGTGVREQY,12,TRBJ2-7,TRBV5-6
ASSGAGLGFSQPQH,14,TRBJ1-5,TRBV19
ASSSAADTQY,10,TRBJ2-3,TRBV28
ASASGGGYEQY,11,TRBJ2-7,TRBV19
ASSQQGRFSGYT,12,TRBJ1-2,TRBV14
ASSTEYGDTQY,11,TRBJ2-3,TRBV7-3
ASSQGLASMTQY,12,TRBJ2-3,TRBV11-2
ASSQDNRVYGYT,12,TRBJ1-2,TRBV14
ASSLWREDRGGNEQF,15,TRBJ2-1,TRBV27
AHWGERYTGELF,12,TRBJ2-2,TRBV7-9
ASSSGSGTGPSYEQY,15,TRBJ2-7,TRBV7-8
ASGTGSYEQY,10,TRBJ2-7,TRBV19
ASPPNKASGRIEQF,14,TRBJ2-1,TRBV6-4
ASSLVLSGPLKCNQPQH,17,TRBJ1-5,TRBV7-6
ASSSPGTAFNEQF,13,TRBJ2-1,TRBV19
ASSPGRGRIYSYNEQF,16,TRBJ2-1,TRBV3-1/TRBV3-2
ASSAPGTDGYT,11,TRBJ1-2,TRBV21-1
ASSSPGSGELF,11,TRBJ2-2,TRBV5-6
AISDGPENYGYT,12,TRBJ1-2,TRBV10-3
ASRTEGNTIY,10,TRBJ1-3,TRBV12-3/TRBV12-4
ASSLGLAGVETQY,13,TRBJ2-5,TRBV5-6